A selection of T cell receptor beta chains follows, all from one sample in a study of T cell responses to AZD1222 COVID-19 vaccine. The table came from immunoSEQ multiplex PCR; TCRdb's copy has only in-frame clones and leaves some out. The sample yields 100,000 to 150,000 clones, more than 75% seen once. This material consisted of peripheral blood, taken 28 days after the second AZD1222 dose. These receptors were collected from an adult who received the AZD1222 COVID-19 vaccine. Each CDR3 is given with its conserved first and last residue. Each record gives: D gene, V gene, clone size, J gene, CDR3 DNA, CDR3 protein. The D gene is left open where the match is weak. Only some rows state a clone size, as once, few, many or a class for expanded clones.

D gene: -; V gene: TRBV27; clone size: -; J gene: TRBJ1-6; CDR3 DNA: TGTGCCAGCAGTTTATCGGGTGCCAGTAATTCACCCCTCCACTTT; CDR3 protein: CASSLSGASNSPLHF
D gene: -; V gene: TRBV5-5; clone size: -; J gene: TRBJ2-1; CDR3 DNA: TGTGCCAGCAGCTTGAGGGCATACAATGAGCAGTTCTTC; CDR3 protein: CASSLRAYNEQFF
D gene: -; V gene: TRBV6-2/TRBV6-3; clone size: -; J gene: TRBJ1-5; CDR3 DNA: TGTGCCAGCAGCTTGGACAGTAATCAGCCCCAGCATTTT; CDR3 protein: CASSLDSNQPQHF
D gene: -; V gene: TRBV19; clone size: -; J gene: TRBJ1-2; CDR3 DNA: TGTGCCAGTAGCACCGGGGGCCACATCGATAGGAGTCAATATGGCTACACCTTC; CDR3 protein: CASSTGGHIDRSQYGYTF
D gene: -; V gene: TRBV6-5; clone size: -; J gene: TRBJ1-2; CDR3 DNA: TGTGCCAGCAGTTACTCGATGGACAGCTATGGCTACACCTTC; CDR3 protein: CASSYSMDSYGYTF
D gene: -; V gene: TRBV19; clone size: -; J gene: TRBJ1-1; CDR3 DNA: TGTGCCAGTAGTATAGTAAAGGGAGTTCGGGCTTTCTTT; CDR3 protein: CASSIVKGVRAFF
D gene: TRBD1; V gene: TRBV9; clone size: -; J gene: TRBJ1-2; CDR3 DNA: TGTGCCAGCAGCGCGATAAACGACAGGGGCTATGGCTACACCTTC; CDR3 protein: CASSAINDRGYGYTF
D gene: TRBD2; V gene: TRBV4-1; clone size: -; J gene: TRBJ2-3; CDR3 DNA: TGCGCCAGCAGCCTGAGCGGGGGGACAGATACGCAGTATTTT; CDR3 protein: CASSLSGGTDTQYF
D gene: -; V gene: TRBV27; clone size: -; J gene: TRBJ1-4; CDR3 DNA: TGTGCCAGCCGCTTTACCGGGCTGGGGGAAAAACTGTTTTTT; CDR3 protein: CASRFTGLGEKLFF
D gene: -; V gene: TRBV10-3; clone size: -; J gene: TRBJ2-7; CDR3 DNA: TGTGCCATCAGTGTTGTACGAGGGAACGTCGAGCAGTACTTC; CDR3 protein: CAISVVRGNVEQYF
D gene: -; V gene: TRBV2; clone size: -; J gene: TRBJ2-5; CDR3 DNA: TGTGCCAGCAGTGAAAGGGCGGGTAAAGAGACCCAGTACTTC; CDR3 protein: CASSERAGKETQYF
D gene: -; V gene: TRBV7-9; clone size: -; J gene: TRBJ1-2; CDR3 DNA: TGTGCCAGCAGCTTAGGAAATCAGGGCCATGGCTACACCTTC; CDR3 protein: CASSLGNQGHGYTF
D gene: -; V gene: TRBV7-8; clone size: few; J gene: TRBJ2-7; CDR3 DNA: TGTGCCAGTAATGCGGGGTCGGGCGGCTACAGCTCCTACGAGCAGTACTTC; CDR3 protein: CASNAGSGGYSSYEQYF
D gene: -; V gene: TRBV15; clone size: -; J gene: TRBJ2-1; CDR3 DNA: TGTGCCACCAGCAGTGGGGGGCCGGGTATGAATGAGCAGTTCTTC; CDR3 protein: CATSSGGPGMNEQFF
D gene: TRBD2; V gene: TRBV5-4; clone size: -; J gene: TRBJ2-7; CDR3 DNA: TGTGCCAGCAGTCTAAAGCGGGATCTAGCCTACGAGCAGTACTTC; CDR3 protein: CASSLKRDLAYEQYF